Below, 20 T cell receptor beta chains from the same sample are listed, as sequenced in a study of post-analysis software for immune sequencing data. Unique molecular identifiers were built into the TCR beta cDNA libraries. TCRdb re-analysed the PCR reads in MiXCR, keeping a single row per CDR3 protein. This table has about 540,000 distinct CDR3 sequences, around 36% appearing once. Their antigens are not known. General observations from the study: Five TRBV segments, including TRBV5-6, TRBV5-1 and TRBV20-1, were more frequent in patients than controls.

Sequencing used blood. The source is a girl between 2 and 17 years old with multiple sclerosis.

This chain connects TRBV20-1 to TRBJ1-6; D gene uncertain. V was shortened by 7 bases and J by 7 bases, with 17 bases between the two germline ends. The CDR3 loop spans 14 amino acids. Germline V gene sequence: CDR1 DFQATT, CDR2 SNEGSKA (reference sequence). CDR3 protein: CSVPDGRGNSPLHF. For the CDR3, the DNA is TGCAGTGTTCCGGACGGGCGTGGGAATTCACCCCTCCACTTT.

J is TRBJ2-3 and V is TRBV7-6, with 10 nucleotides matching TRBD2. The CDR3 has 15 residues. Germline V gene sequence: CDR1 SGHVS, CDR2 FNYEAQ. V trimming: 6 bases; J trimming: 1 base; junction bases outside the gene matches: 4. CDR3 in DNA: TGTGCCAGCAGACCTCTAGCGGGAGGCACAGATACGCAGTATTTT. Translation: CASRPLAGGTDTQYF.

This chain links TRBV20-1 with TRBJ2-1; D is possibly TRBD2 (7 bases). The CDR3 consists of 16 residues. The V end was cut by 3 bases, the J end by 2 bases, with 17 bases between. Germline loops: CDR1 DFQATT, CDR2 SNEGSKA (reference sequence). CDR3 sequence reads: CSARDPGGPTYNEQFF. The CDR3 DNA sequence: TGCAGTGCTAGGGACCCCGGGGGGCCCACCTACAATGAGCAGTTCTTC.

The J gene is TRBJ1-1, the V gene TRBV5-1, with D possibly being TRBD1 (5 bases). Germline CDR1 is SGHRS and CDR2 is YFSETQ. The CDR3 contains 14 residues. Deletions cut 3 bases from V and 3 bases from J, with 12 bases between. CDR3 sequence: CASSWTQEYTEAFF. The CDR3 DNA is TGCGCCAGCAGCTGGACACAGGAATACACTGAAGCTTTCTTT.

This clonotype was seen only a few times. This chain uses TRBV7-8 with TRBJ2-7, with TRBD2 identical over 8 bases. The V segment lost 4 bases and the J segment 6 bases; nucleotides outside the gene matches: 8. This CDR3 has 14 amino acids. The germline V gene has CDR1 SGHVS and CDR2 FQNEAQ. CDR3 DNA: TGTGCCAGCAGCTATTCCGGGGGGGCGGGCGAGCAGTACTTC. As protein: CASSYSGGAGEQYF.

This clonotype was seen more than once but under ten times. V usage is TRBV7-8 and J usage is TRBJ2-7; D not resolved. V was trimmed by 1 base and J by 0 bases, leaving 7 bases between them. There are 14 residues in the CDR3. Germline V CDR1 and CDR2: SGHVS, FQNEAQ. CDR3 region: CASSLVEASYEQYF. CDR3 in DNA: TGTGCCAGCAGCTTAGTTGAGGCCTCCTACGAGCAGTACTTC. Full variable domain (missing parts from reference TRBV7-8 and TRBJ2-7): GAGVSQSPRYKVAKRGQDVALRCDPISGHVSLFWYQQALGQGPEFLTYFQNEAQLDKSGLPSDRFFAERPEGSVSTLKIQRTQQEDSAVYLCASSLVEASYEQYFGPGTRLTVT.

Ten or more counts support this clonotype. This sequence joins TRBV5-1 and TRBJ2-5; D is unresolved. The germline CDR1 and CDR2 sequences are SGHRS and YFSETQ. The CDR3 covers 11 residues. V lost 7 bases, J lost 4 bases, and 8 bases lay in between. CDR3 in amino acids: CASRLIETQYF. Here the CDR3 DNA reads TGCGCCAGCCGACTTATAGAGACCCAGTACTTC.

This clonotype was counted between two and nine times. V gene TRBV29-1 combines with J gene TRBJ2-2; D is undetermined. Germline V lookup: CDR1 SQVTM, CDR2 ANQGSEA. The CDR3 has 12 amino acids. V was shortened by 7 bases and J by 1 base, with 7 bases between the two germline ends. In DNA, the CDR3 is TGCAGCGCGCCTATGAACACCGGGGAGCTGTTTTTT. Protein: CSAPMNTGELFF.

This clonotype was seen many times. The rearrangement links TRBV20-1 to TRBJ1-2; 7 nucleotides match TRBD1. CDR1 DFQATT and CDR2 SNEGSKA come from the germline V gene (reference sequence). This CDR3 spans 13 amino acids. Germline trimming cut 6 bases from V and 10 bases from J; bases unmatched to any gene: 14. Here the CDR3 reads CSAPNDRVLDYTF. DNA of the CDR3: TGCAGTGCACCAAACGACAGGGTTCTTGACTACACCTTC.

This clonotype was counted a few times. J is TRBJ2-3 and V is TRBV5-1; D remains unclear. The V gene lost 1 base and the J gene lost 6 bases, with 9 bases spanning the gap. The CDR3 runs 13 residues. The V gene's germline CDR1 is SGHRS and CDR2 YFSETQ. The CDR3 sequence: CASSLSGSDTQYF. The CDR3 DNA sequence: TGCGCCAGCAGCTTGTCCGGATCCGATACGCAGTATTTT.

A note on this clonotype: Being one base from a much bigger clone, this may be a read error. The chain has TRBV5-5 and TRBJ2-7, with TRBD2 matching over 8 bases. This CDR3 contains 14 residues. The ends lost 7 bases at V and 7 bases at J; junction bases unmatched: 13. Looked up from germline, CDR1 is SGHKS and CDR2 is YYEKEE (reference sequence). The CDR3 loop is CASRSSGGGNEQYF. The CDR3 DNA reads TGTGCCAGCCGCTCGAGCGGGGGAGGTAATGAGCAGTACTTC.

This clonotype was detected only a few times. V and J are TRBV3-1 and TRBJ2-3; D remains ambiguous. The CDR3 runs 13 residues. The V and J ends lost 1 base and 3 bases respectively, with 5 bases between them. The germline V gene encodes CDR1 LGHDT and CDR2 YNNKEL (reference sequence). As DNA, the CDR3 is TGTGCCAGCAGCCAAGCGTCTACAGATACGCAGTATTTT. It yields the protein CASSQASTDTQYF.

V usage is TRBV20-1 and J usage is TRBJ1-1; TRBD1 aligns across 10 bases. Germline V gene lookup returns CDR1 DFQATT and CDR2 SNEGSKA (reference sequence). The CDR3 runs to 16 residues. V was pared by 8 bases and J by 1 base, with 13 bases of the junction left unmatched. Here the CDR3 DNA reads TGCAGTTTCTTCCGACCGAGACAGGGGGCGAACACTGAAGCTTTCTTT. Translating it yields CSFFRPRQGANTEAFF.

The rearrangement uses TRBV19 and TRBJ1-5; D is unclear. Per germline, CDR1 LNHDA and CDR2 SQIVND (reference sequence). This CDR3 has 12 residues. Trimming stripped 5 bases from V and 5 bases from J, with 7 bases between. Here the CDR3 reads CASSAGYQPQHF. As DNA, the CDR3 is TGTGCCAGTAGTGCGGGCTATCAGCCCCAGCATTTT.

A few counts support this clonotype. V and J are TRBV4-1 and TRBJ2-1; 8 bases fit TRBD2. V dropped 0 bases and J dropped 3; count of bases not matched to a gene: 4. The germline CDR1 and CDR2 sequences are MGHRA and YSYEKL. This CDR3 region has 16 residues. Here the CDR3 reads CASSQDWGLDYNEQFF. DNA of the CDR3: TGCGCCAGCAGCCAAGATTGGGGACTAGACTACAATGAGCAGTTCTTC.

Worth noting for this clonotype: Compared with germline, one end of the junction differs, possibly owing to a read error. V usage is TRBV3-1 and J usage is TRBJ2-1, with a weak D call TRBD2 (5 bases). This CDR3 region has 14 residues. The germline gives CDR1 LGHDT, CDR2 YNNKEL (reference sequence). In DNA form, the CDR3 reads TGTGCCAGCGGCCAAGAGTGGCGGGCCCATGAGCAGTTCTTC. Protein: CASGQEWRAHEQFF.

Worth noting for this clonotype: Germline is not matched at one junction end, which may reflect a read error. V usage is TRBV5-5 and J usage is TRBJ2-7; the match to TRBD1 covers 8 bases. Germline assignment: CDR1 SGHKS and CDR2 YYEKEE (reference sequence). The CDR3 has 15 residues. CDR3 in amino acids: CAGSRGDRGNYEQYF. For the CDR3, the DNA is TGTGCCGGCAGCCGAGGTGACAGGGGAAACTACGAGCAGTACTTC.

The V call is TRBV11-1, the J call TRBJ1-2, with 8 bases matching TRBD1. CDR1 SGHAT and CDR2 FQDESV come from the germline V gene (reference sequence). V was clipped by 5 bases and J by 0 bases; unmatched bases: 5. The CDR3 covers 15 residues. The DNA for the CDR3 is TGTGCCAGCAGCCGAGGACAGGGCCCTAACTATGGCTACACCTTC. It yields the protein CASSRGQGPNYGYTF.

The gene calls are TRBV18 and TRBJ2-7, with 9 bases that match TRBD1. The CDR3 length is 13 residues. The V gene end was trimmed by 0 bases and the J gene end by 6 bases; junction bases not matched to a gene: 0. Germline assignment: CDR1 KGHSH and CDR2 LQKENI. CDR3 nucleotide sequence: TGTGCCAGCTCACCACCGACAGGGGGCGAGCAGTACTTC. It translates to CASSPPTGGEQYF.

In this sample, this clonotype turned up a few times. The chain joins TRBV20-1 to TRBJ2-2; no definite D call. Germline V gene data show CDR1 as DFQATT and CDR2 as SNEGSKA (reference sequence). CDR3 length: 13 amino acids. Trimming took 2 bases from V and 2 from J, leaving 6 bases between them. CDR3 in DNA: TGCAGTGCTAGACTAGATAACACCGGGGAGCTGTTTTTT. Translated: CSARLDNTGELFF.